The source of this T cell receptor beta chain is a study of blood T cell repertoires in COVID-19. Study summary: Whether acute or convalescent, the COVID-19 samples came from the United States, Italy and Spain.

CDR1 SGHTA and CDR2 FQGTGA come from the germline V gene. This CDR3 is 15 amino acids long. V lost 2 bases, J lost 6 bases, and 8 bases stayed unmatched. Among Cohort 3 donors, those recovered had two negative PCRs, clearance, or symptom resolution. Assay: immunoSEQ multiplex PCR; the TCRdb copy retains only in-frame clones and omits some. This sample yields a few hundred thousand clones, of which 92% are seen a single time; around 20% belongs to the top ten. This receptor was obtained from a woman in her 30s who had recovered from COVID-19. Sequencing was done on a sample of PBMCs or T cells enriched from blood (not recorded which). The genes are TRBV7-3 and TRBJ2-7; TRBD1 matches at 9 bases. CDR3 bases: TGTGCCAGCAGCTTATGGGACAGGGTCACCGGCGAGCAGTACTTC. Its translation: CASSLWDRVTGEQYF.